What follows is one T cell receptor beta chain and its context. Its target is unknown. This sample was included in a study of PD-1 blockade in classical Hodgkin lymphoma. Clones were read by immunoSEQ multiplex PCR, and TCRdb kept only the in-frame ones, dropping some. The table includes about 10,000 clones, about 80% detected once. Brentuximab vedotin exposure varied among the patients, all of whom had relapsed after autologous stem cell transplantation. Study-wide results and limits: Before treatment, complete responders showed about the same diversity as newly diagnosed patients. Newly diagnosed patients were said to have less baseline TCR diversity than healthy donors did.

This CDR3 has 15 residues. V was pared by 0 bases and J by 2 bases, with 9 bases between. The germline V gene encodes CDR1 SGHAT and CDR2 FQNNGV. This sequence joins TRBV11-2 and TRBJ2-3; possibly TRBD1 for D (5 bases). This material consisted of peripheral blood mononuclear cells (PBMCs), taken before the second cycle of nivolumab. This TCR was recovered from a human donor with classical Hodgkin lymphoma. As DNA, the CDR3 is TGTGCCAGCAGCTTAGAGGGGCCGTTCACAGATACGCAGTATTTT. Protein product: CASSLEGPFTDTQYF.